This is a list of T cell receptor beta chains from one sample in a study of cytomegalovirus exposure and HLA in healthy donors. The assay was immunoSEQ multiplex PCR, and TCRdb's table has in-frame clones only and misses some. The sample lists tens of thousands of clones; 65% to 85% were seen once. Sequenced input: PBMCs. The receptors come from a woman in her twenties or thirties in good health and CMV-seropositive. CDR3s include the opening cysteine and the closing phenylalanine or tryptophan. The D gene is left open where the match is weak. Clone size, where shown, is once, few, many, or a class for clones that have expanded.

V	D	J	size	CDR3	DNA
TRBV5-5	TRBD2	TRBJ2-7	-	CASSGSGLAGYEQYF	TGTGCCAGCAGCGGATCGGGACTAGCCGGCTACGAGCAGTACTTC
TRBV6-5	TRBD2	TRBJ2-5	-	CASRPWRGGQETQYF	TGTGCCAGCAGACCTTGGCGGGGGGGGCAAGAGACCCAGTACTTC
TRBV2	-	TRBJ1-1	-	CASSEELFGPPWAFF	TGTGCCAGCAGTGAAGAGCTTTTTGGGCCTCCCTGGGCTTTCTTT
TRBV30	TRBD1	TRBJ2-7	-	CALGQGTYEQYF	TGTGCCCTCGGACAGGGGACCTACGAGCAGTACTTC
TRBV20-1	-	TRBJ2-7	few	CSAPQGYEQYF	TGCAGTGCTCCCCAGGGATACGAGCAGTACTTC
TRBV6-1	TRBD1	TRBJ2-2	-	CASSEMGQGIGELFF	TGTGCCAGCAGTGAGATGGGACAGGGAATCGGGGAGCTGTTTTTT
TRBV7-9	-	TRBJ1-1	-	CASSLKQNTEAFF	TGTGCCAGCAGCTTAAAGCAGAACACTGAAGCTTTCTTT
TRBV28	TRBD2	TRBJ2-7	-	CASSPGGSGVEKVYEQYF	TGTGCCAGCAGCCCCGGAGGCAGCGGGGTAGAAAAGGTGTACGAGCAGTACTTC
TRBV6-1	-	TRBJ2-3	-	CASSEGLADTQYF	TGTGCCAGCAGTGAAGGACTAGCAGATACGCAGTATTTT
TRBV7-9	TRBD1	TRBJ1-5	-	CASSSTFRTGTFQPQHF	TGTGCCAGCAGCTCTACTTTCCGGACAGGGACATTCCAGCCCCAGCATTTT
TRBV9	TRBD1	TRBJ1-5	-	CASSAGGTGDQPQHF	TGTGCCAGCAGCGCAGGGGGGACAGGGGATCAGCCCCAGCATTTT
TRBV23-1	-	TRBJ1-4	-	CASSKKADSEKLFF	TGCGCCAGCAGTAAAAAGGCGGACAGCGAAAAACTGTTTTTT
TRBV5-1	TRBD1	TRBJ2-7	-	CASSSGQGWYEQCF	TGCGCCAGCAGCTCCGGACAGGGGTGGTACGAGCAGTGCTTC
TRBV7-9	TRBD2	TRBJ2-2	-	CASSLRGSSNTGELFF	TGTGCCAGCAGCTTGCGGGGGTCCTCGAACACCGGGGAGCTGTTTTTT
TRBV7-9	-	TRBJ2-7	-	CASSFSITSESYEQYF	TGTGCCAGCAGCTTTTCCATCACTTCCGAGTCCTACGAGCAGTACTTC
TRBV5-1	-	TRBJ2-2	-	CASSFEHNTGELFF	TGCGCCAGCAGCTTTGAGCATAACACCGGGGAGCTGTTTTTT
TRBV5-1	TRBD1	TRBJ2-2	-	CASSLAGQATGELFF	TGCGCCAGCAGCTTGGCGGGACAGGCCACCGGGGAGCTGTTTTTT
TRBV28	-	TRBJ2-2	-	CASSPRGTGELFF	TGTGCCAGCAGTCCTAGGGGGACCGGGGAGCTGTTTTTT
TRBV28	TRBD2	TRBJ2-1	-	CASSLDSSGRNYNEQFF	TGTGCCAGCAGTTTAGATAGTAGCGGGAGAAATTACAATGAGCAGTTCTTC
TRBV18	-	TRBJ2-3	-	CASSQTRPGDTQYF	TGTGCCAGCTCACAAACTCGACCGGGGGATACGCAGTATTTT
TRBV2	TRBD2	TRBJ2-5	-	CASSERGSGASETQYF	TGTGCCAGCAGTGAAAGAGGCAGCGGGGCGTCGGAGACCCAGTACTTC
TRBV28	-	TRBJ1-4	-	CASCSGVHGLFF	TGTGCCAGCTGCTCCGGGGTCCACGGACTGTTTTTT
TRBV9	-	TRBJ2-2	-	CASNVRGTGELFF	TGTGCCAGCAACGTTCGGGGCACCGGGGAGCTGTTTTTT
TRBV28	-	TRBJ2-7	-	CAFSSGTYPREQYF	TGTGCCTTTTCCTCCGGGACATACCCCCGCGAGCAGTACTTC
TRBV7-9	TRBD2	TRBJ2-7	-	CASSLGEGGRLFYEQYF	TGTGCCAGCAGCTTAGGTGAGGGCGGGAGACTGTTCTACGAGCAGTACTTC
TRBV5-1	-	TRBJ1-4	-	CASSLGQSNNEKLFF	TGCGCCAGCAGCTTGGGACAGTCCAATAATGAAAAACTGTTTTTT
TRBV30	TRBD2	TRBJ2-7	-	CAWSVFQGVGGVQYF	TGTGCCTGGAGTGTATTTCAGGGAGTCGGGGGGGTGCAGTACTTC
TRBV10-3	TRBD2	TRBJ2-1	-	CAISPSGGVTYNEQFF	TGTGCCATCAGTCCTAGCGGGGGGGTAACCTACAATGAGCAGTTCTTC
TRBV18	-	TRBJ2-7	once	CASSGNGDASISYEQYF	TGTGCCAGCTCAGGCAACGGGGATGCAAGCATATCCTACGAGCAGTACTTC
TRBV5-1	-	TRBJ1-4	few	CASSLGSGATNEKLFF	TGCGCCAGCAGCTTGGGCTCGGGGGCAACTAATGAAAAACTGTTTTTT
TRBV20-1	-	TRBJ1-2	-	CSADINGGYTF	TGCAGTGCTGACATAAACGGTGGCTACACCTTC
TRBV5-4	-	TRBJ1-5	-	CASSQQGVRGQPQHF	TGTGCCAGCAGCCAACAGGGTGTTCGGGGCCAGCCCCAGCATTTT
TRBV27	TRBD2	TRBJ2-5	-	CASSFGGGGETQYF	TGTGCCAGCAGTTTCGGGGGGGGCGGGGAGACCCAGTACTTC
TRBV5-1	-	TRBJ1-1	few	CASSLGSSSGTEAFF	TGCGCCAGCAGCTTAGGTTCTTCTTCGGGCACTGAAGCTTTCTTT
TRBV7-9	TRBD2	TRBJ2-4	-	CSSSTGLGGPLDIQYF	TGTTCCAGCAGCACAGGACTAGGTGGTCCCCTGGACATTCAGTACTTC
TRBV28	TRBD1	TRBJ2-7	-	CASSSPGTGERIWQYF	TGTGCCAGCAGTTCCCCCGGGACAGGGGAAAGGATTTGGCAGTACTTC
TRBV7-9	TRBD1	TRBJ1-2	-	CASSLGTENYGYPF	TGTGCCAGCAGCCTTGGGACAGAGAACTATGGCTACCCCTTC
TRBV5-1	TRBD1	TRBJ2-5	-	CASSLRAGGETQYF	TGCGCCAGCAGCTTGAGGGCAGGGGGCGAGACCCAGTACTTC
TRBV19	-	TRBJ2-2	-	CASSTYTGELFF	TGTGCCAGTAGTACTTACACCGGGGAGCTGTTTTTT
TRBV5-1	TRBD2	TRBJ2-5	-	CASSLSGGGETQYF	TGCGCCAGCAGCTTGAGCGGGGGAGGGGAGACCCAGTACTTC
TRBV5-4	TRBD1	TRBJ2-1	few	CASSSGTGYNEQFF	TGTGCCAGCAGCTCCGGGACAGGATACAATGAGCAGTTCTTC
TRBV30	-	TRBJ2-7	-	CAWSLGQGLYEQYF	TGTGCCTGGAGTTTGGGACAAGGGCTCTACGAGCAGTACTTC
TRBV6-1	TRBD1	TRBJ1-5	-	CASRPGQGYQPQHF	TGTGCCAGCAGGCCCGGACAGGGATATCAGCCCCAGCATTTT
TRBV6-6	-	TRBJ1-2	-	CASRLDGYTF	TGTGCCAGCAGACTTGATGGCTACACCTTC
TRBV5-4	-	TRBJ1-2	-	CASSPGANYGYTF	TGTGCCAGCAGCCCTGGGGCGAACTATGGCTACACCTTC
TRBV7-3	-	TRBJ2-1	once	CASSSSGNEQFF	TGTGCCAGCAGCTCCTCGGGCAATGAGCAGTTCTTC
TRBV28	-	TRBJ1-5	-	CASSFGGLLDQPQHF	TGTGCCAGCAGTTTCGGGGGACTGCTGGATCAGCCCCAGCATTTT
TRBV28	TRBD2	TRBJ2-1	few	CASRSSGTSGYNEQFF	TGTGCCAGCAGATCCTCCGGGACTAGCGGGTACAATGAGCAGTTCTTC
TRBV2	-	TRBJ1-4	medium-sized	CASSGTLGVEKLFF	TGTGCCAGCAGTGGGACCCTGGGAGTTGAAAAACTGTTTTTT
TRBV30	-	TRBJ2-5	once	CAWSVAETQYF	TGTGCCTGGAGTGTAGCAGAGACCCAGTACTTC
TRBV29-1	-	TRBJ2-7	-	CSVDKDSPPGYEQYF	TGCAGCGTTGACAAGGACAGCCCACCAGGATACGAGCAGTACTTC
TRBV5-5	TRBD1	TRBJ1-6	-	CASSPGTGDYNSPLHF	TGTGCCAGCAGCCCAGGGACAGGCGATTATAATTCACCCCTCCACTTT
TRBV27	-	TRBJ1-2	-	CASSSGGGYTF	TGTGCCAGCAGTTCGGGGGGGGGCTACACCTTC
TRBV2	-	TRBJ1-1	-	CASGGGMNTEAFF	TGTGCCAGCGGAGGTGGCATGAACACTGAAGCTTTCTTT